The T cell receptor beta chain under discussion was sequenced for a study of T cell responses to AZD1222 COVID-19 vaccine. The table came from immunoSEQ multiplex PCR; TCRdb's copy has only in-frame clones and leaves some out. This table has about 120,000 clones, about nine tenths appearing once. The specimen was peripheral blood, collected on day 0 of AZD1222 vaccination. This TCR came from an adult in good health.

The CDR3, as DNA: TGTGCCAGCAGTCCTGGGACTAGCGGGGGGCAGTACTTC. It codes for CASSPGTSGGQYF. The chain recombines TRBV12-3 or TRBV12-4 with TRBJ2-7; TRBD2 matches at 14 bases. This CDR3 comprises 13 residues. The V gene end was trimmed by 5 bases and the J gene end by 9 bases; junction bases not matched to a gene: 3.